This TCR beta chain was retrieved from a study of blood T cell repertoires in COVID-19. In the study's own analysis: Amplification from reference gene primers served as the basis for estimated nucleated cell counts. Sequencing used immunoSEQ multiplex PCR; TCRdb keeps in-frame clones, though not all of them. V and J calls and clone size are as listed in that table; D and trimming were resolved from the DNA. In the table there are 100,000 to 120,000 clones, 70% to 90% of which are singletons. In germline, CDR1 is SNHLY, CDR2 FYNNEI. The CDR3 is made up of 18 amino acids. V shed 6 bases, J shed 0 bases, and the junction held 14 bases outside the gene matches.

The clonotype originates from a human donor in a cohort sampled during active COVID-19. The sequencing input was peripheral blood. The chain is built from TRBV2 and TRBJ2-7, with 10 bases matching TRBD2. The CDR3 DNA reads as TGTGCCAGCAGAACCGTGTCGTTGACTAGCGGGTCCTCCTACGAGCAGTACTTC. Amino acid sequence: CASRTVSLTSGSSYEQYF.